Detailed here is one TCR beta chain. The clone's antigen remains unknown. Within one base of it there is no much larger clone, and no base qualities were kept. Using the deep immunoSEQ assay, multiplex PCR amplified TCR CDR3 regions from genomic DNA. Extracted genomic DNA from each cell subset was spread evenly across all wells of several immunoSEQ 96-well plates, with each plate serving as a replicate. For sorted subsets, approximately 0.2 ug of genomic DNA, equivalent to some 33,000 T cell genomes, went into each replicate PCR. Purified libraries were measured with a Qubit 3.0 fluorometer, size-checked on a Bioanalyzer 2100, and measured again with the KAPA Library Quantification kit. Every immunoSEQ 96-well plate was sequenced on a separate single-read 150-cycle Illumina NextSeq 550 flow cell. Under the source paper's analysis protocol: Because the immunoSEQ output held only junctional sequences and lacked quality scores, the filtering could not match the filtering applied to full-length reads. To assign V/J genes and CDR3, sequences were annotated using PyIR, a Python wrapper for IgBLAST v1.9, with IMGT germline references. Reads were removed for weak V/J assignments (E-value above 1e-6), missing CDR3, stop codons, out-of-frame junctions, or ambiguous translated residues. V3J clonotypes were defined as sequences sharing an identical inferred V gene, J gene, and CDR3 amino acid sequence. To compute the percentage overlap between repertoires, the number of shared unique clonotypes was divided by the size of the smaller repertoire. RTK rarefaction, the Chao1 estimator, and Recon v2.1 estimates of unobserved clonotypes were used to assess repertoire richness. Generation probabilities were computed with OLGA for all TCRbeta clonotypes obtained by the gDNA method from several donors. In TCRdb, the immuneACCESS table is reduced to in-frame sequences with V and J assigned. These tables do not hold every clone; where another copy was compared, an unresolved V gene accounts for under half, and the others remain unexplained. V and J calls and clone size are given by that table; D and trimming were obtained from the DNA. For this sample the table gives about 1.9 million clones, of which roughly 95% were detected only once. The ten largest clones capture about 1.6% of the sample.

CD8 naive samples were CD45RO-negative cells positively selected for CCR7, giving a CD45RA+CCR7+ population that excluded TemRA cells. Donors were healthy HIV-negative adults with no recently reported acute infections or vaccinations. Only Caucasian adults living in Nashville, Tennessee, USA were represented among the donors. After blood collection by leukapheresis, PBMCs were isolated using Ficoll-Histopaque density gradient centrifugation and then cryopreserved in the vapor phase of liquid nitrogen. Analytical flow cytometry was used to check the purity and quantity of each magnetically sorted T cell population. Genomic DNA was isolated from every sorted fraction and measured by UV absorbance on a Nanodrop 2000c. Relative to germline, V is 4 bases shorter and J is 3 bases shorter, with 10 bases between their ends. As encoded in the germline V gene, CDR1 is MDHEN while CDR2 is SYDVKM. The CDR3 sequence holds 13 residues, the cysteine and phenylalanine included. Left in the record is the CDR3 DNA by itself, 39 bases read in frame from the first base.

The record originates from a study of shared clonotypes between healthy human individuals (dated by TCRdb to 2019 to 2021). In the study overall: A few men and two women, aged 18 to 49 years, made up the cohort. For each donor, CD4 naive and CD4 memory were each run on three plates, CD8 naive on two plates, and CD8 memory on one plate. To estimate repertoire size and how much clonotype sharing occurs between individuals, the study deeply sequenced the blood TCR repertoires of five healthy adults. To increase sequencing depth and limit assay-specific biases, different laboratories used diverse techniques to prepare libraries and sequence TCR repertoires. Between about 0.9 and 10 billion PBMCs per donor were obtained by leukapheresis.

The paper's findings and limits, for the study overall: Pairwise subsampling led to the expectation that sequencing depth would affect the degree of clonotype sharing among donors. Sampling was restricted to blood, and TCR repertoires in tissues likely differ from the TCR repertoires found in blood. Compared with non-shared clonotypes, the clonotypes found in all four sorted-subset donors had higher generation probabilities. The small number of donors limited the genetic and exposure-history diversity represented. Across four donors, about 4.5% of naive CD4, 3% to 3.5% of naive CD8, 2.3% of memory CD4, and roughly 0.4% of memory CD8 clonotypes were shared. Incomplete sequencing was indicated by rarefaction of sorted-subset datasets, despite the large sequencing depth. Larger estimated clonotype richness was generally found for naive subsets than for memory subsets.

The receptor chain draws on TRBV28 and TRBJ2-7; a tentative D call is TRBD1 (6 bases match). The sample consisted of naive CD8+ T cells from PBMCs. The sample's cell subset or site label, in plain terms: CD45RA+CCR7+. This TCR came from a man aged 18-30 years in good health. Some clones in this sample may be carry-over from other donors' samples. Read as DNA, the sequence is TGTGCCAGCAGTTGGACAGATTACTACGAGCAGTACTTC. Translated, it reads CASSWTDYYEQYF. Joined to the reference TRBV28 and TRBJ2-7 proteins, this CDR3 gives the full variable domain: DVKVTQSSRYLVKRTGEKVFLECVQDMDHENMFWYRQDPGLGLRLIYFSYDVKMKEKGDIPEGYSVSREKKERFSLILESASTNQTSMYLCASSWTDYYEQYFGPGTRLTVT.